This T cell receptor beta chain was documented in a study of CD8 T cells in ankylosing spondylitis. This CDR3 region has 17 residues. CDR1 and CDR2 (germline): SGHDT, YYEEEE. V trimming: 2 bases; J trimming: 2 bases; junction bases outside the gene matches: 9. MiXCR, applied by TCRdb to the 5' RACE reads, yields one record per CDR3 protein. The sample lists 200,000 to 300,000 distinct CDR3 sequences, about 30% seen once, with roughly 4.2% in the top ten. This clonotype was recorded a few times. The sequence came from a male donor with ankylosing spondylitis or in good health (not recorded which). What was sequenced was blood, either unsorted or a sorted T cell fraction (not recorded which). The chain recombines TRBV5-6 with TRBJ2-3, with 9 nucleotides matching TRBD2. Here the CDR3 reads CASSFGTSNDHTDTQYF. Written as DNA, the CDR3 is TGTGCCAGCAGCTTTGGGACTAGCAACGACCACACAGATACGCAGTATTTT.